This TCR gamma chain was retrieved from a study of γδ T cells in repeated Plasmodium falciparum infection. At the level of the study: Malaria-naive adults were infected with P. falciparum NF54 four times over about 600 days. Whole-study results and caveats: Vgamma9/Vdelta2+ T cells showed a stable polyclonal repertoire with shared TCRgamma sequences. In Vdelta2-negative, largely Vdelta1+, gammadelta repertoires, repeated controlled infections appeared to drive clonal selection waves.

Looked up from germline, CDR1 is EGSNGY and CDR2 is YDSYNSKV. The CDR3 runs 11 residues. In this sample, this clone turned up a few times. Antigen: not known. TCRdb lists the protein of a much larger clone for this DNA, which differs at residue 3, so this is likely a read error; the protein given here is translated from the DNA itself. Bulk repertoires came from Vgamma9/Vdelta2+ or Vdelta2-negative gammadelta T cells flow-sorted from PBMC. Sequencing covered both gamma and delta TCR chains per sample. TCRdb re-called the multiplex PCR reads via CATT. The repertoire has more than 12,000 gamma-chain clones, around 1.5% of them found once; the top ten carry around 30%.

This TCR was recovered from a pool of human donors (malaria-infected and uninfected, not separated). The chain has TRGV2 and TRGJ1 or TRGJ2. Sequencing input: gamma-delta T cells from blood. In nucleotides, the CDR3 is TGTGCCGCCTGGGACAGCCGAAAGAAACTCTTT. Amino acid sequence: CAAWDSRKKLF.